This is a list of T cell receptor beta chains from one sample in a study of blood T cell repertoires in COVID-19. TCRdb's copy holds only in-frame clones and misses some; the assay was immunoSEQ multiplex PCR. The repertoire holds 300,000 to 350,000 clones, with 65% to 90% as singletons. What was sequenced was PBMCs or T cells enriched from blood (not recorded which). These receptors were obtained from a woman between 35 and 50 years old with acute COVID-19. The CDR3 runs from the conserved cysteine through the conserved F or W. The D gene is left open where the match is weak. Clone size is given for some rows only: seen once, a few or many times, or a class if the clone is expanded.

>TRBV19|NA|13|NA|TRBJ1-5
CASSKRQNQPQHF
TGTGCCAGTAGCAAAAGACAGAATCAGCCCCAGCATTTT
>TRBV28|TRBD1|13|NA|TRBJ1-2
CASRTGANYGYTF
TGTGCCAGCAGGACAGGGGCTAACTATGGCTACACCTTC
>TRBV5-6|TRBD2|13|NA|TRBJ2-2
CASRTSATGELFF
TGTGCCAGCAGGACTAGCGCAACCGGGGAGCTGTTTTTT
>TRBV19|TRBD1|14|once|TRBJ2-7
CASSDRASLYEQYF
TGTGCCAGTAGCGACAGGGCCAGCCTCTACGAGCAGTACTTC
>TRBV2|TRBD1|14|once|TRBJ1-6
CASIKDRVESPLHF
TGTGCCAGCATTAAGGACAGGGTTGAATCACCCCTCCACTTT
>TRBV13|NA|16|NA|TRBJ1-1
CASSFNRVRLNTEAFF
TGTGCCAGCAGCTTTAACAGGGTCCGGTTGAACACTGAAGCTTTCTTT
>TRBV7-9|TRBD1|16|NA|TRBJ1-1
CASSPGQGAIDTEAFF
TGTGCCAGCAGCCCGGGACAGGGGGCAATCGACACTGAAGCTTTCTTT
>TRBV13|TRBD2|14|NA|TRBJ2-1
CASSLQAGVDEQFF
TGTGCCAGCAGCTTACAAGCGGGGGTCGATGAGCAGTTCTTC
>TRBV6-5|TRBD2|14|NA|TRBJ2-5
CASSFRERGETQYF
TGTGCCAGCAGTTTCCGGGAGCGGGGTGAGACCCAGTACTTC
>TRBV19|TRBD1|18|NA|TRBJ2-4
CASSIDGTGVRAKNIQYF
TGTGCCAGTAGTATAGACGGGACAGGGGTGAGGGCCAAAAACATTCAGTACTTC
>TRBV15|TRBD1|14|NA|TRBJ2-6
CATSTDRVANVLTF
TGTGCCACCAGCACAGACAGGGTAGCCAACGTCCTGACTTTC
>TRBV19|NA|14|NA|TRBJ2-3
CASIPTGMTDTQYF
TGTGCCAGTATTCCCACAGGGATGACAGATACGCAGTATTTT
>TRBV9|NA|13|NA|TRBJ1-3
CASSAVERNTIYF
TGTGCCAGCAGCGCCGTGGAGCGAAACACCATATATTTT
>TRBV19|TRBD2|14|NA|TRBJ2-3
CASSSSGATDTQYF
TGTGCCAGTAGTTCGAGCGGGGCCACAGATACGCAGTATTTT
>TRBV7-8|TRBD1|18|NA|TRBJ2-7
CASSLAKRTGTGVYEQYF
TGTGCCAGCAGCTTAGCAAAACGGACCGGGACAGGGGTCTACGAGCAGTACTTC
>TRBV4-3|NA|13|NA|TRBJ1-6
CASSQDRRESLHF
TGCGCCAGCAGCCAAGATAGGAGGGAATCCCTCCACTTT
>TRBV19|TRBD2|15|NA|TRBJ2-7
CASSIGTSGAYEQYF
TGTGCCAGTAGTATCGGGACTAGCGGTGCCTACGAGCAGTACTTC
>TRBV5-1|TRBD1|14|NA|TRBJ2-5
CASSSTTGVETQYF
TGCGCCAGCAGCTCGACGACAGGGGTAGAGACCCAGTACTTC
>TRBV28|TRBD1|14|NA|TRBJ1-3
CASSLTGGGNTIYF
TGTGCCAGCAGTTTGACAGGGGGAGGAAACACCATATATTTT
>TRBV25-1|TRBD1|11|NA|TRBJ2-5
CASGDSGTQYF
TGTGCCAGCGGGGACAGCGGGACCCAGTACTTC
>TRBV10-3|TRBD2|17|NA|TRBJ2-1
CAINQGPSGGSYNEQFF
TGTGCCATCAATCAAGGGCCGAGCGGGGGATCCTACAATGAGCAGTTCTTC
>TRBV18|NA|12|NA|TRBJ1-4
CASSRTDDKLFF
TGTGCCAGCTCACGGACAGACGACAAACTGTTTTTT
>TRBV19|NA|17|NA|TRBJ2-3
CASSIDGAGASTDTQYF
TGTGCCAGTAGTATCGACGGGGCGGGGGCCAGCACAGATACGCAGTATTTT
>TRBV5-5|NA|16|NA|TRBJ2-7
CASSFAHDRTTYEQYF
TGTGCCAGCAGCTTCGCTCATGACAGAACTACCTACGAGCAGTACTTC
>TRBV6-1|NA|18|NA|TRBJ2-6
CASSAGDRLGSGANVLTF
TGTGCCAGCAGTGCGGGGGACAGACTGGGCTCTGGGGCCAACGTCCTGACTTTC
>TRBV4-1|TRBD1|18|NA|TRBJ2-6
CASSQVRDRSSGANVLTF
TGCGCCAGCAGCCAAGTTCGGGACAGAAGCTCTGGGGCCAACGTCCTGACTTTC
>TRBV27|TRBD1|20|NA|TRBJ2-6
CASSPLGTGTGISGANVLTF
TGTGCCAGCAGTCCTCTTGGGACAGGGACAGGGATCTCTGGGGCCAACGTCCTGACTTTC
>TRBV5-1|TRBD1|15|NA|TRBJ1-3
CASSLDRGPGNTIYF
TGCGCCAGCAGCTTGGACAGGGGCCCTGGAAACACCATATATTTT
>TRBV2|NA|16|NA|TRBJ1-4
CASSERQGGTNEKLFF
TGTGCCAGCAGTGAAAGGCAGGGTGGTACTAATGAAAAACTGTTTTTT